These 24 T cell receptor beta chains were sequenced from one sample in a study of CD8 T cells in ankylosing spondylitis. What these receptors recognize is not known. General study results and limits: Seemingly distinctive of ankylosing spondylitis blood was a TCR beta motif formed by eight highly homologous variants.

TCRdb re-called the 5' RACE reads through MiXCR, storing one row per CDR3 protein. The data hold 350,000 to 450,000 distinct CDR3 sequences, with approximately 26% observed a single time. The sequenced material came from blood, either unsorted or a sorted T cell fraction (not recorded which). The receptors stem from a male donor with ankylosing spondylitis.

This clonotype has a single count. The chain uses TRBV20-1 and TRBJ1-1; D is undetermined. This CDR3 is 13 amino acids long. Germline CDR1 DFQATT, CDR2 SNEGSKA (reference sequence). V lost 7 bases, J lost 0 bases, and 12 bases lay in between. As DNA, the CDR3 is TGCAGTGAAGGGCTACGAGTGAACACTGAAGCTTTCTTT. Translated, it gives CSEGLRVNTEAFF.

In this sample, this clonotype turned up a few times. The chain has TRBV5-1 and TRBJ2-3; 14 bases align to TRBD2. The CDR3 sequence is 17 residues long. CDR1 and CDR2 (germline): SGHRS, YFSETQ. Losses at the gene ends were 2 bases for V and 3 bases for J; bases not matched to a gene: 5. Here the CDR3 DNA reads TGCGCCAGCAGCTTTCAGGGACTAGCGGGAGCAACAGATACGCAGTATTTT. This codes for CASSFQGLAGATDTQYF.

This sequence joins TRBV6-1 and TRBJ2-2; unclear D gene. V lost 7 bases to trimming and J lost 5 bases, with 14 bases between them. This CDR3 spans 14 amino acids. CDR1 is MNHNS, CDR2 SASEGT, per germline. CDR3 bases: TGTGCCAGCATCCAAATTAGACCGACCGGGGAGCTGTTTTTT. Translated, it gives CASIQIRPTGELFF.

V gene TRBV6-5 combines with J gene TRBJ2-7; 7 bases line up with TRBD1. From germline, CDR1 is MNHEY and CDR2 SVGAGI. J lost 2 bases, V lost 10 bases, and 5 bases had no gene match. This CDR3 has 12 residues. In DNA, the CDR3 is TGTGCCACGGAACAGGGGACCTACGAGCAGTACGTC. It yields the protein CATEQGTYEQYV.

This chain joins TRBV16 and TRBJ1-2, with TRBD1 matching over 10 bases. The CDR3 sequence is 16 residues long. The J segment lost 7 bases and the V segment lost 1 base, leaving 9 bases of the junction unmatched. The germline V gene has CDR1 KGHSY and CDR2 FQNENV. The CDR3 DNA is TGTGCCAGCAGCCAATTTGTGGACAGGGGGTCTTCTGGCTACACCTTC. Translating it yields CASSQFVDRGSSGYTF. Using reference TRBV16 and TRBJ1-2 for the parts outside the CDR3, the full variable domain is GEEVAQTPKHLVRGEGQKAKLYCAPIKGHSYVFWYQQVLKNEFKFLISFQNENVFDETGMPKERFSAKCLPNSPCSLEIQATKLEDSAVYFCASSQFVDRGSSGYTFGSGTRLTVV.

This clonotype was seen a handful of times. V is TRBV12-3 or TRBV12-4 and J is TRBJ2-7, with TRBD1 matching over 9 bases. The V gene end was trimmed by 5 bases and the J gene end by 7 bases; junction bases not matched to a gene: 9. CDR3 size: 14 residues. The CDR3: CASSPGQGFLEQYF. DNA of the CDR3: TGTGCCAGCAGTCCGGGACAGGGTTTCCTAGAGCAGTACTTC.

This sequence joins TRBV29-1 and TRBJ2-3; a weak D match, TRBD2 (6 bases). V was shortened by 6 bases and J by 4 bases, with 17 bases between the two germline ends. The CDR3 extends over 14 amino acids. The V gene's germline CDR1 is SQVTM and CDR2 ANQGSEA. CDR3 region: CSVDGGGLADTQYF. CDR3 bases: TGCAGCGTGGACGGGGGAGGACTGGCAGATACGCAGTATTTT.

The rearrangement links TRBV3-1 to TRBJ1-3, with D unresolved. Trimming removed 3 bases from V and 4 bases from J, with 10 bases in between. Germline V CDR1 and CDR2: LGHDT, YNNKEL (reference sequence). The CDR3 is 14 amino acids. This chain's CDR3 is CASSHPERGNTIYF. The CDR3 DNA follows: TGTGCCAGCAGCCATCCGGAGAGAGGAAACACCATATATTTT.

CDR3 in amino acids: CASSRRGLASTDTQYF. The CDR3 DNA reads TGTGCCAGCTCCCGGAGAGGCCTAGCGAGCACAGATACGCAGTATTTT. This chain connects TRBV18 to TRBJ2-3; D perhaps matches TRBD2 (6 bases). The germline V and J ends were trimmed by 6 bases and 0 bases, with 16 bases remaining between them. This CDR3 has 16 residues. CDR1 KGHSH and CDR2 LQKENI come from the germline V gene.

This clonotype was counted a few times. V is TRBV9 and J is TRBJ2-5; the D gene is possibly TRBD2 (6 bases). Between the trimmed V and J ends, which lost 0 bases and 2 bases, there was a span of 14 bases. Germline assignment: CDR1 SGDLS and CDR2 YYNGEE. The CDR3 covers 16 residues. The CDR3 region is CASSVGPLGLQETQYF. The DNA for the CDR3 is TGTGCCAGCAGCGTAGGCCCGTTGGGACTTCAAGAGACCCAGTACTTC.

The sample holds a few counts of this clonotype. The CDR3 bases are TGTGCCAGCAGCTTCAGCAATTCACCCCTCCACTTT. It is translated as CASSFSNSPLHF. The genes are TRBV27 and TRBJ1-6; D gene ambiguous. V was cut by 6 bases and J by 7 bases, with 7 bases left in between. This CDR3 contains 12 residues. Germline V gene sequence: CDR1 MNHEY, CDR2 SMNVEV (reference sequence).

The chain couples TRBV11-2 to TRBJ1-4; D is possibly TRBD1 (6 bases). V gave up 5 bases and J gave up 10 bases, with 17 bases separating them. Germline V gives CDR1 SGHAT, CDR2 FQNNGV. This CDR3 has 14 residues. This chain's CDR3 is CASSPDSVFGKLFF. The DNA for the CDR3 is TGTGCCAGCAGCCCGGACAGCGTTTTTGGAAAACTGTTTTTT.

This clonotype was counted a single time. The chain recombines TRBV7-2 with TRBJ2-7, with 11 bases lining up with TRBD2. Germline CDR1 reads SGHTA; CDR2 reads FQGNSA. CDR3 length: 17 amino acids. V gave up 5 bases and J gave up 4 bases; unmatched junction bases: 13. Written as DNA, the CDR3 is TGTGCCAGCAGCAAAACTAGCGGGAGACCCCCTTTTTACGAGCAGTACTTC. Its protein is CASSKTSGRPPFYEQYF.

The V gene is TRBV6-1, the J gene TRBJ1-5; D gene ambiguous. Germline values: CDR1 MNHNS, CDR2 SASEGT. Trimming pared 1 base from V and 0 bases from J, leaving 10 bases between. The CDR3 sequence is 16 residues long. The CDR3 sequence: CASSEVLMYSNQPQHF. CDR3 DNA: TGTGCCAGCAGTGAAGTTCTCATGTATAGCAATCAGCCCCAGCATTTT.

This clonotype occurred a few times. This chain links TRBV10-1 with TRBJ2-6; D uncertain. CDR3 size: 16 residues. V lost 4 bases and J 0 bases, leaving 10 bases between the germline ends. Germline V CDR1 and CDR2: WNHNN, SYGVQD (reference sequence). The CDR3 nucleotides are TGCGCCAGCAGTGGAGGCTTTAGCTCTGGGGCCAACGTCCTGACTTTC. Protein product: CASSGGFSSGANVLTF.

CDR3 loop: CASSLDRGRSGELFF. The CDR3 DNA is TGTGCCAGCTCACTTGACAGGGGGCGAAGCGGGGAGCTGTTTTTT. The chain is built from TRBV18 and TRBJ2-2; 10 nucleotides line up with TRBD1. CDR3 length: 15 amino acids. V shed 4 bases, J shed 7 bases, and the junction held 6 bases outside the gene matches. The germline V gene has CDR1 KGHSH and CDR2 LQKENI.

This clonotype was seen repeatedly, ten times or more. The chain uses TRBV11-2 and TRBJ1-1; D unclear. CDR1 SGHAT and CDR2 FQNNGV come from the germline V gene. This CDR3 is built from 14 residues. V lost 5 bases to trimming and J lost 1 base, with 11 bases between them. CDR3 sequence: CASSPPARNTEAFF. For the CDR3, the DNA is TGTGCCAGCAGCCCCCCGGCCAGGAACACTGAAGCTTTCTTT.

This clonotype has just a few counts. V usage is TRBV12-3 or TRBV12-4 and J usage is TRBJ2-4; 10 nucleotides align to TRBD2. The ends lost 6 bases at V and 4 bases at J; junction bases unmatched: 6. The CDR3 contains 15 residues. The CDR3 spells CASRPRLAGKNIQYF. DNA of the CDR3: TGTGCCAGCAGACCCCGACTAGCGGGTAAAAACATTCAGTACTTC.

V and J are TRBV7-9 and TRBJ2-5, with D perhaps given as TRBD1 or TRBD2 (7 bases each). The CDR3 is 15 amino acids. Trimming took 4 bases from V and 2 from J, leaving 14 bases between them. The V gene's germline CDR1 is SEHNR and CDR2 FQNEAQ (reference sequence). CDR3 sequence (DNA): TGTGCCAGCAGCTCGCGGGGGACAGTACAAGAGACCCAGTACTTC. As protein: CASSSRGTVQETQYF.

This clonotype was picked up a small number of times. DNA for the CDR3: TGCGCCAGCAGCTTGGTCCTCGCGGGAGCGTCCGCCTACGAGCAGTACTTC. This codes for CASSLVLAGASAYEQYF. The chain uses TRBV5-1 and TRBJ2-7, with 7 bases fitting TRBD2. Germline V gene lookup returns CDR1 SGHRS and CDR2 YFSETQ. The CDR3 is 17 amino acids. The V gene end was trimmed by 0 bases and the J gene end by 2 bases; junction bases not matched to a gene: 11.

The CDR3 loop reads CASSESLGIGLAGATEQFF. The CDR3 coding sequence is TGCGCCAGCAGTGAGTCGCTCGGTATCGGGTTAGCGGGAGCGACTGAGCAGTTCTTC. The chain uses TRBV10-1 and TRBJ2-1; TRBD2 aligns across 9 bases. V trimming: 0 bases; J trimming: 9 bases; junction bases outside the gene matches: 18. Germline CDR1 reads WNHNN; CDR2 reads SYGVQD (reference sequence). This CDR3 is built from 19 residues.

This clonotype was counted a few times. The CDR3 DNA reads as TGCGCCAGCAGCCAAACCCCTAGTAAAGATGAGCAGTTCTTC. Protein sequence: CASSQTPSKDEQFF. V is TRBV4-1 and J is TRBJ2-1; D is unclear. Deletions cut 2 bases from V and 8 bases from J, with 13 bases between. This CDR3 comprises 14 residues. Looked up from germline, CDR1 is MGHRA and CDR2 is YSYEKL.

The chain couples TRBV2 to TRBJ1-3; D ambiguous. Germline V gene lookup returns CDR1 SNHLY and CDR2 FYNNEI. V was trimmed by 3 bases and J by 0 bases, leaving 18 bases between them. The CDR3 has 18 residues. The CDR3 DNA reads TGTGCCAGCAGTGACCATGTAGTCACTGTCAGCTCTGGAAACACCATATATTTT. This gives the protein CASSDHVVTVSSGNTIYF.

This clonotype was seen ten or more times. The chain recombines TRBV29-1 with TRBJ1-4, with D tentatively TRBD1 (5 bases). Germline assignment: CDR1 SQVTM and CDR2 ANQGSEA. The CDR3 is 14 residues long. V lost 3 bases and J lost 8, with 16 bases in between. The CDR3 protein is CSVDEGSGGEKLFF. Here the CDR3 DNA reads TGCAGCGTTGATGAGGGGTCAGGTGGCGAAAAACTGTTTTTT.